A selection of T cell receptor beta chains follows, all from one sample in a study of radiation and T cells in renal cell carcinoma. Generated by immunoSEQ multiplex PCR, the TCRdb table keeps only in-frame clones and is missing some. The sample yields about 130,000 clones, 88% seen once. The material was blood, obtained from a patient whose treatment included radiotherapy and nephrectomy. All receptors come from a woman aged 65 to 85 with renal cell carcinoma. The CDR3 runs from the conserved cysteine through the conserved F or W. Each record gives: V gene, D gene, clone size, CDR3 length, J gene, CDR3 DNA, CDR3 protein. The D gene is left open where the match is weak. Clone size is not always given. Where it is, it says once, few, many or a class for expanded clones.

>TRBV7-7|-|once|15|TRBJ2-2
TGTGCTAGCAGCCCTAGGACGGGAAACACCGGGGAGCTGTTTTTT
CASSPRTGNTGELFF
>TRBV18|TRBD2|-|16|TRBJ2-2
TGTGCCAGCTCACCATTGCTAGCGGGGTCCGGCGGGGAGCTGTTTTTT
CASSPLLAGSGGELFF
>TRBV19|-|-|14|TRBJ1-5
TGTGCCAGTAGTGGGACGAGGGGAAATCAGCCCCAGCATTTT
CASSGTRGNQPQHF
>TRBV4-2|-|-|16|TRBJ1-6
TGTGCCAGCAGCCAAGATCCCCAAGGAAATAATTCACCCCTCCACTTT
CASSQDPQGNNSPLHF
>TRBV5-4|-|-|15|TRBJ1-2
TGTGCCAGCAGCTTTGCGGGGATTAACCCCTATGGCTACACCTTC
CASSFAGINPYGYTF
>TRBV5-1|TRBD2|-|15|TRBJ2-5
TGCGCCAGCAGCTTGGCGACTAGCGGGGCTGAGACCCAGTACTTC
CASSLATSGAETQYF
>TRBV19|-|-|13|TRBJ1-5
TGTGCCAGTAGACAGACAGGCAATCAGCCCCAGCATTTT
CASRQTGNQPQHF
>TRBV28|-|-|17|TRBJ1-5
TGTGCCAGCAGTTTATATGTGGGCAGTCCTAGCGGTCAGCCCCAGCATTTT
CASSLYVGSPSGQPQHF
>TRBV10-3|-|-|16|TRBJ2-7
TGTGCCATCAGTGAGTCCCCGCTGACTAGCTCCTACGAGCAGTACTTC
CAISESPLTSSYEQYF
>TRBV6-6|TRBD1|-|16|TRBJ1-3
TGTGCCAGCAGTTTGTCCGGACAGGGCTCTGGAAACACCATATATTTT
CASSLSGQGSGNTIYF
>TRBV5-8|-|-|15|TRBJ2-1
TGTGCCAGCAGCTTGGCCAAACTTCCTGGGAATGAGCAGTTCTTC
CASSLAKLPGNEQFF
>TRBV5-1|TRBD2|once|15|TRBJ2-1
TGCGCCAGCAGTCCTGCGGGAGGAACTTTGAATGAGCAGTTCTTC
CASSPAGGTLNEQFF
>TRBV5-6|TRBD2|-|16|TRBJ2-1
TGTGCCAGCAGCTTACTAGCGGGGGGCGACTACAATGAGCAGTTCTTC
CASSLLAGGDYNEQFF
>TRBV5-1|-|once|14|TRBJ2-3
TGCGCCAGCAGCTTAGGACCTCTCACAGATACGCAGTATTTT
CASSLGPLTDTQYF
>TRBV4-3|TRBD1|-|17|TRBJ1-2
TGCGCCAGCAGCCAAGATCGTGGACAGGGGGCGTACTATGGCTACACCTTC
CASSQDRGQGAYYGYTF
>TRBV27|-|-|14|TRBJ1-1
TGTGCCAGCAGTTTAGGGCGGGGGCGCGGTGAAGCTTTCTTT
CASSLGRGRGEAFF
>TRBV7-2|TRBD2|-|14|TRBJ2-3
TGTGCCAGCAGCCTTGGACTAGTCCCGGATACGCAGTATTTT
CASSLGLVPDTQYF
>TRBV5-6|-|-|11|TRBJ2-7
TGTGCCAGCAGTCTTCTTAGCGAGCAGTACTTC
CASSLLSEQYF
>TRBV28|-|-|12|TRBJ1-2
TGTGCCAGCAATCAGGGCAACTATGGCTACACCTTC
CASNQGNYGYTF
>TRBV7-9|-|-|14|TRBJ1-2
TGTGCCAGCAGCTTATCAGGGGCCAACTATGGCTACACCTTC
CASSLSGANYGYTF
>TRBV6-1|-|-|15|TRBJ1-1
TGTGCCAGCACCGGAGAGAGAGGGTATTCCACTGAAGCTTTCTTT
CASTGERGYSTEAFF
>TRBV5-1|-|few|14|TRBJ1-2
TGCGCCAGCAGCTCCGACGGAATCAACTATGGCTACACCTTC
CASSSDGINYGYTF
>TRBV30|-|-|11|TRBJ1-2
TGTGCCTGGACTAGCGCCTATGGCTACACCTTC
CAWTSAYGYTF
>TRBV4-2|TRBD2|-|15|TRBJ2-5
TGTGCCAGCAGCCACGCTAGCGGGGGTGAAGAGACCCAGTACTTC
CASSHASGGEETQYF
>TRBV6-5|TRBD1|-|16|TRBJ2-5
TGTGCCAGCAGTTCTACGGACAGGGCGGGGATTGAGACCCAGTACTTC
CASSSTDRAGIETQYF
>TRBV9|TRBD2|-|16|TRBJ2-1
TGTGCCAGCTCCCAGGGGACTAGCGGGGGGAGGAATGAGCAGTTCTTC
CASSQGTSGGRNEQFF
>TRBV7-9|TRBD1|-|15|TRBJ1-6
TGTGCCAGCAGCCCCCGGGACAGTTCAAATTCACCCCTCCACTTT
CASSPRDSSNSPLHF
>TRBV10-3|TRBD1|-|14|TRBJ1-2
TGTGCCATCAGTGAGCCTTGGACAGGATATGGCTACACCTTC
CAISEPWTGYGYTF
>TRBV29-1|TRBD2|-|15|TRBJ2-3
TGCAGCGTTGAAGAGTCGCGGGGGGCCCCAGATACGCAGTATTTT
CSVEESRGAPDTQYF
>TRBV7-9|-|-|14|TRBJ1-2
TGTGCCAGCAGCTTAGGTCTCATTAATTTTGGCTACACCTTC
CASSLGLINFGYTF
>TRBV28|TRBD1|few|14|TRBJ1-2
TGTGCCAGCAGCGCAGGGGGCGGAAGGTATGGCTACACCTTC
CASSAGGGRYGYTF
>TRBV7-2|TRBD1|-|16|TRBJ1-5
TGTGCCAGCAGCTTAGTCCAGGGGGCCGGCGGGCAGCCCCAGCATTTT
CASSLVQGAGGQPQHF
>TRBV28|-|-|12|TRBJ1-1
TGTGCCAGCCGTGGGGGCGTGACTGAAGCTTTCTTT
CASRGGVTEAFF
>TRBV11-1|-|-|14|TRBJ2-3
TGTGCCAGCAGCCGGATGAGTAGCACAGATACGCAGTATTTT
CASSRMSSTDTQYF